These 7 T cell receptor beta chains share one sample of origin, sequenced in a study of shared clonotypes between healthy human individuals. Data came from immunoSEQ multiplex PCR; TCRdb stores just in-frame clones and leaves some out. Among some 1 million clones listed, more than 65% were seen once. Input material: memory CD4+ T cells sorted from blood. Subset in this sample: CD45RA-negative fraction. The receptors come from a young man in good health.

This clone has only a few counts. The CDR3 loop is CASSRRGGPTETQYF. For the CDR3, the DNA is TGTGCCAGCTCACGGCGGGGGGGCCCTACGGAGACCCAGTACTTC. The chain recombines TRBV18 with TRBJ2-5, with 9 bases lining up with TRBD2. The CDR3 runs 15 residues. The germline CDR1 and CDR2 sequences are KGHSH and LQKENI. J lost 5 bases, V lost 4 bases, and 8 bases had no gene match.

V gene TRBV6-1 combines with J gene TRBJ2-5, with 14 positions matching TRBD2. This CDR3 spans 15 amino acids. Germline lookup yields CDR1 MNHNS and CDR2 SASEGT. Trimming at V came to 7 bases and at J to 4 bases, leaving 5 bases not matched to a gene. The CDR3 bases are TGTGCCAGCAACGGACTAGCGGGGGGTCCAGAGACCCAGTACTTC. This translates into CASNGLAGGPETQYF.

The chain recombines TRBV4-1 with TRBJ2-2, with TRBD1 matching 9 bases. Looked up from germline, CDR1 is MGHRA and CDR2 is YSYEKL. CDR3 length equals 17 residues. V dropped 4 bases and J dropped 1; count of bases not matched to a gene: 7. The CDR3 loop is CASSPGPGQGNTGELFF. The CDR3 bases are TGCGCCAGCAGCCCAGGTCCGGGACAGGGGAACACCGGGGAGCTGTTTTTT.

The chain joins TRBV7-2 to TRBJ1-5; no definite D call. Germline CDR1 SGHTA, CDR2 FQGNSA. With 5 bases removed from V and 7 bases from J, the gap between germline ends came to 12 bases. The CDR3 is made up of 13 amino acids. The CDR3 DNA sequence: TGTGCCAGCAGCGTTATAGGAGTGCAGCCCCAGCATTTT. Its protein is CASSVIGVQPQHF.

The DNA of the CDR3 is TGCGCCAGCAGCCCGCGCTATGAGGGGCCCCAGCATTTT. This sequence encodes CASSPRYEGPQHF. V and J are TRBV4-1 and TRBJ1-5, with D hard to call. The germline V gene has CDR1 MGHRA and CDR2 YSYEKL. Trimming left V 4 bases short and J 9 bases short, with 13 bases between. The length of the CDR3 is 13 residues.

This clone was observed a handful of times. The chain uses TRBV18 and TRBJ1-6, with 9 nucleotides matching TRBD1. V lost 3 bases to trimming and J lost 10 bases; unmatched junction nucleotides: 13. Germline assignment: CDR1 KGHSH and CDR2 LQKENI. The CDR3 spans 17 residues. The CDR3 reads CASSPVYGDRVGSPLHF. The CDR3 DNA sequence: TGTGCCAGCTCACCCGTCTACGGGGACAGGGTAGGGTCACCCCTCCACTTT.

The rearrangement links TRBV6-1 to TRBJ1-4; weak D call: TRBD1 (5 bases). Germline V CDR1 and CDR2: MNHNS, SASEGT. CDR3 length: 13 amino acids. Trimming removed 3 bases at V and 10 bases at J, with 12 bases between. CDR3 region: CASSEGGGTKLFF. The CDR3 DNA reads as TGTGCCAGCAGTGAGGGGGGAGGGACAAAACTGTTTTTT.